This T cell receptor (beta chain) was sequenced in a study of T-cell reconstitution after alpha-beta-depleted transplantation in children. The CDR3 loop spans 13 amino acids. Points on this clonotype: Its antigen is unidentified.

Study observations and caveats: Newly generated T cells supplied most T-cell counts and diversity one year post-transplant.

Preparing the TCRbeta library involved the use of unique molecular identifiers. TCRdb re-analysed the PCR reads in MiXCR, keeping a single row per CDR3 protein. The table shows about 980,000 distinct CDR3 sequences, with roughly 29% occurring only once. The sequence was obtained from a boy under two years old who had a stem cell transplant for SCID, so the T cells may come from the graft donor. The rearrangement links TRBV21-1 to TRBJ1-6; the table's D call, TRBD1, has no DNA check behind it. TRBV21-1 is a pseudogene locus. The specimen was PBMCs, mostly from graft donor cells, collected 360 days after TCRalphabeta/CD19-depleted stem cell transplant. CDR3 amino acids: CARVTGLTSPLHF. For the CDR3, the DNA is TGTGCCAGGGTGACAGGGCTTACTTCACCCCTCCACTTT.